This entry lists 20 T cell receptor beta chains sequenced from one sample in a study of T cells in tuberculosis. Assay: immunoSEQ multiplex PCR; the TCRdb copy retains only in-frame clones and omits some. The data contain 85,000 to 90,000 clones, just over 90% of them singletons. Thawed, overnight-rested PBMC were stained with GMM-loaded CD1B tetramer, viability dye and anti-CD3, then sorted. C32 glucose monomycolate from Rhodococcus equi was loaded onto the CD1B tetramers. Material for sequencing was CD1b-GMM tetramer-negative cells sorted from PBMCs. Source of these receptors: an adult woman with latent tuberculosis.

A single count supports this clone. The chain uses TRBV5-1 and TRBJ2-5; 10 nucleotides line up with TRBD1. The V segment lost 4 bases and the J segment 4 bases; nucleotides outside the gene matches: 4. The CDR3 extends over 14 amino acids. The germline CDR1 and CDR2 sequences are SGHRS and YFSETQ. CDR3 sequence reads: CASSGDRGGETQYF. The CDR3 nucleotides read TGCGCCAGCAGCGGGGACAGGGGAGGAGAGACCCAGTACTTC.

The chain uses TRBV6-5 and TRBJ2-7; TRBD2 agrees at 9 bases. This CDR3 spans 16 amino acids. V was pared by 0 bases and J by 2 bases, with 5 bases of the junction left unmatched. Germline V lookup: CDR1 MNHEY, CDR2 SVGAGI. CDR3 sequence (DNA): TGTGCCAGCAGTTACTCGCGACTAGCGGAGGCCTACGAGCAGTACTTC. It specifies CASSYSRLAEAYEQYF.

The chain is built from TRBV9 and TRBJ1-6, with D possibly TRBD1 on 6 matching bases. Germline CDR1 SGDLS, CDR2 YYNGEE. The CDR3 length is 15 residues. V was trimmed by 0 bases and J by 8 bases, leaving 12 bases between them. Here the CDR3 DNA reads TGTGCCAGCAGCGTAGCTCAGGGGTGGGATTCACCCCTCCACTTT. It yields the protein CASSVAQGWDSPLHF. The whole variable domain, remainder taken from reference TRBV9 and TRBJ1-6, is DSGVTQTPKHLITATGQRVTLRCSPRSGDLSVYWYQQSLDQGLQFLIQYYNGEERAKGNILERFSAQQFPDLHSELNLSSLELGDSALYFCASSVAQGWDSPLHFGNGTRLTVT.

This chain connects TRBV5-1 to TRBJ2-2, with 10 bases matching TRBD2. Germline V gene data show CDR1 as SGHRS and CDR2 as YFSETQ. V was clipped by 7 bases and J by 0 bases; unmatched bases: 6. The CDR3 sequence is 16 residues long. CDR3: CASVSGGDSNTGELFF. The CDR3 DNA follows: TGCGCCAGCGTCAGCGGGGGGGACTCGAACACCGGGGAGCTGTTTTTT.

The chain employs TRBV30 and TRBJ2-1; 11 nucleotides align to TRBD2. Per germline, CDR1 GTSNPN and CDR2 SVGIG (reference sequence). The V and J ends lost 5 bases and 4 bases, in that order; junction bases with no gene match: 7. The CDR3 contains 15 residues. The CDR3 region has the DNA TGTGCCTGGGATACTAGCGGGGGAGGGTACAATGAGCAGTTCTTC. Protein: CAWDTSGGGYNEQFF.

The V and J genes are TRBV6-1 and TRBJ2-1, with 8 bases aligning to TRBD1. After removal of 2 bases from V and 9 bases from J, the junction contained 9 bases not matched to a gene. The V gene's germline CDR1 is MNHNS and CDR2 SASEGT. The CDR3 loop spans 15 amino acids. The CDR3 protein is CASSEFARGRSEQFF. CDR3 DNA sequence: TGTGCCAGCAGTGAATTTGCCAGGGGGCGCAGTGAGCAGTTCTTC.

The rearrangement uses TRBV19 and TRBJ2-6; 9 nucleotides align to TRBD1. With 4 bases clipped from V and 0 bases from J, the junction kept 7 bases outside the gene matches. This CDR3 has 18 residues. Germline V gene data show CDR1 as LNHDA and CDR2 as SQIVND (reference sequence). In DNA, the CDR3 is TGTGCCAGTAGTACTAGGGACAGGGCAAACTCTGGGGCCAACGTCCTGACTTTC. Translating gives CASSTRDRANSGANVLTF.

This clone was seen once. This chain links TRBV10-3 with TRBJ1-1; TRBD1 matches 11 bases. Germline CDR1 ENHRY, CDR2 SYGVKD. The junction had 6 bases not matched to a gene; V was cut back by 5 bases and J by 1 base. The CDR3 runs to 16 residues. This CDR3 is CAISKDRGRRNTEAFF. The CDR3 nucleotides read TGTGCCATCAGTAAGGACAGGGGGCGTCGGAACACTGAAGCTTTCTTT.

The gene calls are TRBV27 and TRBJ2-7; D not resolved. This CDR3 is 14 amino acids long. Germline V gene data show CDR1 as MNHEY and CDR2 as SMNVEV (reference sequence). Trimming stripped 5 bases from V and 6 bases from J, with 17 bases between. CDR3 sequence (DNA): TGTGCCAGCAGTCCCCTATCCTCAGGAATCGAGCAGTACGTC. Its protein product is CASSPLSSGIEQYV.

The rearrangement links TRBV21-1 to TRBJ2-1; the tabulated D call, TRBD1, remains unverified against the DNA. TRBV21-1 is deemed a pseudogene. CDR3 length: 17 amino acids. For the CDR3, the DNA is TGTGCCAGCAGCAAAGAGGGGGACAGTAGCTCCTACAATGAGCAGTTCTTC. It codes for CASSKEGDSSSYNEQFF.

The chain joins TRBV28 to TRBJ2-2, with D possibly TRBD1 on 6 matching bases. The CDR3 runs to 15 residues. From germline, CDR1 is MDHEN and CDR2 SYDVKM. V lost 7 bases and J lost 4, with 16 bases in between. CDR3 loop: CASIQGRVSTGELFF. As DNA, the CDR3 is TGTGCCAGCATTCAGGGGCGCGTGAGCACCGGGGAGCTGTTTTTT.

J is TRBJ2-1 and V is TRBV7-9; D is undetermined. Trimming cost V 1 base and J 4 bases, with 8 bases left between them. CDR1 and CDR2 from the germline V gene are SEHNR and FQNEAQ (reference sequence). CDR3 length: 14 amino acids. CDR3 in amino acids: CASSLGQVYNEQFF. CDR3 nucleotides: TGTGCCAGCAGCTTAGGGCAGGTTTACAATGAGCAGTTCTTC.

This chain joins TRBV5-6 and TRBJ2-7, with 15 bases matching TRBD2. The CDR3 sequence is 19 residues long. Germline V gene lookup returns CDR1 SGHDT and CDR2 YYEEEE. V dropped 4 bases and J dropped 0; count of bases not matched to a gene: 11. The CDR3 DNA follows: TGTGCCAGCAGCACCCCGGGACTAGCGGGGGGTCCAAGCTCCTACGAGCAGTACGTC. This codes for CASSTPGLAGGPSSYEQYV.

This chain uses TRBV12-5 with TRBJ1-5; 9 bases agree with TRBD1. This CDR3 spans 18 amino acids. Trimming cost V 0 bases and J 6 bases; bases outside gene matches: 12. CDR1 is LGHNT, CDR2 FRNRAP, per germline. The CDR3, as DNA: TGTGCTAGTGGTTTGGTACTCTGGAACAGGGGGCATGGTCAGCCCCAGCATTTT. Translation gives CASGLVLWNRGHGQPQHF.

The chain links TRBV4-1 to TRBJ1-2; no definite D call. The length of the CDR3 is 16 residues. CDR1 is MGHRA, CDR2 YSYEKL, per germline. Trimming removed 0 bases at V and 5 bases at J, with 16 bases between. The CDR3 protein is CASSQDGYDTLYGYTF. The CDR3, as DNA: TGCGCCAGCAGCCAAGATGGGTATGACACCTTGTATGGCTACACCTTC.

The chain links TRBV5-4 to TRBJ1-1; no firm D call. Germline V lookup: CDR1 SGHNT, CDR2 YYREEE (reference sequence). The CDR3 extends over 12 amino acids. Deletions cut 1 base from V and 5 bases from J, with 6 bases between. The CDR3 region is CASSLTGTEAFF. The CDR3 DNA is TGTGCCAGCAGCTTGACCGGGACTGAAGCTTTCTTT.

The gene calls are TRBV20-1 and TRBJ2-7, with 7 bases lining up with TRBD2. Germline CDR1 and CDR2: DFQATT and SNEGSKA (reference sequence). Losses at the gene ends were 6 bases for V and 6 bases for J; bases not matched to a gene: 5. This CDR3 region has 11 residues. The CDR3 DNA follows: TGCAGTGCCCCGGGGGGATGCGAGCAGTACGTC. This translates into CSAPGGCEQYV.

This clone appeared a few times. CDR3 in amino acids: CAWSVPQVFSNQPQHF. Here the CDR3 DNA reads TGTGCCTGGAGTGTACCCCAGGTCTTTAGCAATCAGCCCCAGCATTTT. The chain recombines TRBV30 with TRBJ1-5; D is ambiguous. Trimming took 0 bases from V and 0 from J, leaving 12 bases between them. Germline values: CDR1 GTSNPN, CDR2 SVGIG (reference sequence). This CDR3 comprises 16 residues.

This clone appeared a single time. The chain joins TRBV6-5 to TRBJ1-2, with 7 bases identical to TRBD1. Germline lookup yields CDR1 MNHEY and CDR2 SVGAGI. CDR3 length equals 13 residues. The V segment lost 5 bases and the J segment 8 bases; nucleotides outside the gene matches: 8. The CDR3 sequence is CASSPQGVRGYTF. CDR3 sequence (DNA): TGTGCCAGCAGTCCCCAGGGGGTAAGGGGCTACACCTTC.

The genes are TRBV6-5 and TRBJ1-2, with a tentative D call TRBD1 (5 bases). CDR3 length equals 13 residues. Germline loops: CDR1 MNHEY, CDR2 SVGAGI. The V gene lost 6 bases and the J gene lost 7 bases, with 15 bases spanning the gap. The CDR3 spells CASRNLQGGGYTF. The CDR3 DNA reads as TGTGCCAGCAGGAACCTCCAGGGAGGTGGCTACACCTTC.